This passage covers 27 T cell receptor beta chains from one sample sequenced in a study of blood T cell repertoires in COVID-19. The assay was immunoSEQ multiplex PCR, and TCRdb's table has in-frame clones only and misses some. The sample lists about 180,000 clones, 80% to 90% occurring once. Specimen: peripheral blood. The receptors were gathered from a man between 60 and 70 years old with acute or convalescent COVID-19.

The rearrangement uses TRBV4-3 and TRBJ2-7; D is perhaps TRBD2 (5 bases). The CDR3 totals 15 residues. Per germline, CDR1 LGHNA and CDR2 YSLEER. V was cut by 0 bases and J by 2 bases, with 11 bases left in between. The CDR3 is CASSQERGFPYEQYF. The CDR3 nucleotides read TGCGCCAGCAGCCAAGAACGCGGGTTCCCCTACGAGCAGTACTTC.

The sample holds a few counts of this clone. This chain joins TRBV7-9 and TRBJ1-3; tentatively, D is TRBD1 (5 bases). The CDR3 has 14 amino acids. The germline V gene encodes CDR1 SEHNR and CDR2 FQNEAQ (reference sequence). V shed 3 bases and J shed 2 bases, with 8 bases lying between them. The CDR3 DNA follows: TGTGCCAGCAGCTTGGGGGGGACTGGAAACACCATATATTTT. This translates into CASSLGGTGNTIYF.

V usage is TRBV7-2 and J usage is TRBJ1-2; the D gene is possibly TRBD1 (5 bases). Trimming pared 1 base from V and 11 bases from J, leaving 23 bases between. This CDR3 comprises 16 residues. Germline CDR1 and CDR2: SGHTA and FQGNSA. The CDR3 here is CASSLVVGGLILGYTF. The CDR3 DNA reads as TGTGCCAGCAGCTTAGTAGTCGGGGGTTTGATTCTCGGGTACACCTTC.

This chain uses TRBV2 with TRBJ2-7; D unclear. Germline CDR1 and CDR2: SNHLY and FYNNEI. The CDR3 covers 13 residues. The germline V and J ends were trimmed by 4 bases and 5 bases, with 12 bases remaining between them. Here the CDR3 reads CASSVTPADEQYF. The CDR3 region has the DNA TGTGCCAGCAGTGTGACGCCGGCGGACGAGCAGTACTTC.

The rearrangement joins TRBV7-3 to TRBJ2-7, with D possibly matching TRBD2 (8 bases). The V gene lost 5 bases and the J gene lost 4 bases, with 18 bases spanning the gap. The CDR3 runs 15 residues. Germline lookup yields CDR1 SGHTA and CDR2 FQGTGA. CDR3 residues: CASSLREGATYEQYF. The CDR3 bases are TGTGCCAGCAGCCTCCGGGAGGGGGCGACGTACGAGCAGTACTTC.

The CDR3 is CASSPVGGLGRETQYF. CDR3 DNA sequence: TGCGCCAGCAGCCCCGTGGGGGGACTTGGTCGGGAGACCCAGTACTTC. The chain is built from TRBV4-1 and TRBJ2-5, with D tentatively TRBD2 (6 bases). Germline CDR1 is MGHRA and CDR2 is YSYEKL. V was cut by 4 bases and J by 5 bases, with 20 bases left in between. CDR3 size: 16 residues.

The chain carries TRBV9 and TRBJ2-3; TRBD1 matches 9 bases. CDR1 and CDR2 from the germline V gene are SGDLS and YYNGEE. V gave up 0 bases and J gave up 12 bases; unmatched junction bases: 11. CDR3 size: 15 residues. The CDR3, as DNA: TGTGCCAGCAGCGTAGAGGGACAGGGCACCGCTCCCCAGTATTTT. Residues: CASSVEGQGTAPQYF.

The chain joins TRBV5-1 to TRBJ2-3, with D possibly TRBD2 on 5 matching bases. The CDR3 has 13 residues. Trimming took 0 bases from V and 11 from J, leaving 13 bases between them. Germline CDR1 SGHRS, CDR2 YFSETQ. The CDR3: CASSLVGQAEQYF. The CDR3 bases are TGCGCCAGCAGCTTGGTCGGGCAAGCGGAGCAGTATTTT.

In its sample, this clone was seen a few times. V is TRBV6-6 and J is TRBJ2-3, with TRBD1 matching over 7 bases. The germline CDR1 and CDR2 sequences are MNHNY and SVGAGI (reference sequence). The V and J ends lost 6 bases and 4 bases, in that order; junction bases with no gene match: 7. The CDR3 loop spans 14 amino acids. Here the CDR3 DNA reads TGTGCCAGCAGAAGACAGGGTGATGCAGATACGCAGTATTTT. This translates into CASRRQGDADTQYF.

The V gene is TRBV24-1, the J gene TRBJ2-1; 12 bases agree with TRBD2. CDR1 is KGHDR, CDR2 SFDVKD, per germline. The CDR3 extends over 18 amino acids. V was clipped by 3 bases and J by 3 bases; unmatched bases: 8. CDR3 sequence (DNA): TGTGCCACCAGTGATCCTCCGGGACTAGCGGGTGGCTACAATGAGCAGTTCTTC. Residues: CATSDPPGLAGGYNEQFF.

This chain uses TRBV14 with TRBJ2-1, with 7 nucleotides matching TRBD1. V was pared by 2 bases and J by 5 bases, with 9 bases of the junction left unmatched. The V gene's germline CDR1 is SGHDN and CDR2 FVKESK. The CDR3 runs to 16 residues. The CDR3 DNA follows: TGTGCCAGCAGCCAAAGCCGAGACAGGGTTAACAATGAGCAGTTCTTC. Protein: CASSQSRDRVNNEQFF.

The chain recombines TRBV10-3 with TRBJ2-1; 8 bases line up with TRBD1. Trimming took 2 bases from V and 4 from J; bases not matched to a gene: 4. CDR1 ENHRY and CDR2 SYGVKD come from the germline V gene. The CDR3 runs to 15 residues. The CDR3: CAISEVQGGYNEQFF. In DNA, the CDR3 is TGTGCCATCAGTGAGGTACAGGGGGGTTACAATGAGCAGTTCTTC.

The chain employs TRBV5-4 and TRBJ2-5, with 13 nucleotides matching TRBD2. J was trimmed by 4 bases and V by 4 bases; bases with no gene match: 16. CDR3 size: 19 residues. Germline V gene lookup returns CDR1 SGHNT and CDR2 YYREEE (reference sequence). The CDR3 nucleotides are TGTGCCAGCAGCCCAGGGACTAGCGGGGAGAGGGGGCGGCGAGAGACCCAGTACTTC. It specifies CASSPGTSGERGRRETQYF.

V gene TRBV6-5 combines with J gene TRBJ1-2; D possibly corresponds to TRBD1 (6 bases). The CDR3 loop spans 12 amino acids. Trimming took 0 bases from V and 9 from J, leaving 8 bases between them. The germline gives CDR1 MNHEY, CDR2 SVGAGI. The CDR3 here is CASSYSTGRYTF. DNA of the CDR3: TGTGCCAGCAGTTACTCGACAGGCCGCTACACCTTC.

This clone was seen only a few times. The chain couples TRBV5-1 to TRBJ2-7; 7 bases match TRBD1. CDR3 size: 16 residues. V was pared by 3 bases and J by 2 bases, with 11 bases of the junction left unmatched. From germline, CDR1 is SGHRS and CDR2 YFSETQ. CDR3 sequence: CASSSTGKVDAYEQYF. The CDR3 DNA is TGCGCCAGCAGCTCGACAGGGAAAGTTGACGCCTACGAGCAGTACTTC. The full variable domain, completed using reference TRBV5-1 and TRBJ2-7, is KAGVTQTPRYLIKTRGQQVTLSCSPISGHRSVSWYQQTPGQGLQFLFEYFSETQRNKGNFPGRFSGRQFSNSRSEMNVSTLELGDSALYLCASSSTGKVDAYEQYFGPGTRLTVT.

This chain links TRBV27 with TRBJ2-2; D perhaps matches TRBD1 (5 bases). Germline-derived CDR1 and CDR2 are MNHEY and SMNVEV (reference sequence). The length of the CDR3 is 15 residues. Trimming stripped 7 bases from V and 1 base from J, with 13 bases between. CDR3 residues: CASNAGHQNTGELFF. In DNA form, the CDR3 reads TGTGCCAGCAACGCCGGACACCAGAACACCGGGGAGCTGTTTTTT.

This clone was found a few times. The chain combines TRBV6-2 or TRBV6-3 with TRBJ2-7; 14 nucleotides align to TRBD2. The J segment lost 6 bases and the V segment lost 6 bases, leaving 7 bases of the junction unmatched. There are 15 residues in the CDR3. Germline values: CDR1 MNHEY, CDR2 SVGEGT. Written as DNA, the CDR3 is TGTGCCAGCAGCCGAGGGACTAGCGGGAGTAGCGAGCAGTACTTC. It is translated as CASSRGTSGSSEQYF.

The chain joins TRBV27 to TRBJ2-5; the match to TRBD2 covers 9 bases. CDR1 MNHEY and CDR2 SMNVEV come from the germline V gene (reference sequence). Trimming cost V 5 bases and J 2 bases; bases outside gene matches: 6. The CDR3 totals 15 residues. The CDR3 here is CASSRGTSSQETQYF. CDR3 nucleotide sequence: TGTGCCAGCAGTAGAGGGACTAGCAGTCAAGAGACCCAGTACTTC.

The chain recombines TRBV28 with TRBJ2-7; the match to TRBD2 covers 11 bases. The J segment lost 6 bases and the V segment lost 5 bases, leaving 9 bases of the junction unmatched. This CDR3 comprises 15 residues. Germline CDR1 is MDHEN and CDR2 is SYDVKM. DNA for the CDR3: TGTGCCAGCAGTCGGGTAGCGGGAGGGTTGGGCGAGCAGTACTTC. Amino acid sequence: CASSRVAGGLGEQYF. The entire variable domain, with the rest obtained from reference TRBV28 and TRBJ2-7, is as follows: DVKVTQSSRYLVKRTGEKVFLECVQDMDHENMFWYRQDPGLGLRLIYFSYDVKMKEKGDIPEGYSVSREKKERFSLILESASTNQTSMYLCASSRVAGGLGEQYFGPGTRLTVT.

A single count supports this clone. The chain has TRBV7-9 and TRBJ2-7; D is possibly TRBD2 (5 bases). This CDR3 spans 13 amino acids. CDR1 and CDR2 (germline): SEHNR, FQNEAQ (reference sequence). Trimming cost V 1 base and J 7 bases, with 11 bases left between them. Here the CDR3 reads CASSLGFGEEQYF. The CDR3 DNA reads TGTGCCAGCAGCTTAGGATTCGGGGAGGAGCAGTACTTC.

V is TRBV27 and J is TRBJ2-7, with TRBD1 matching over 10 bases. Germline loops: CDR1 MNHEY, CDR2 SMNVEV (reference sequence). CDR3 length: 14 amino acids. J was trimmed by 7 bases and V by 6 bases; bases with no gene match: 9. In nucleotides, the CDR3 is TGTGCCAGCAGCGGGACAGGGGACAGGTGGGAGCAGTACTTC. Protein product: CASSGTGDRWEQYF.

This sequence joins TRBV18 and TRBJ2-2; 8 bases align to TRBD2. V trimming: 4 bases; J trimming: 6 bases; junction bases outside the gene matches: 7. Germline-derived CDR1 and CDR2 are KGHSH and LQKENI. The CDR3 is made up of 15 amino acids. CDR3 amino acids: CASSQAGGIAGELFF. Written as DNA, the CDR3 is TGTGCCAGCTCACAGGCGGGAGGTATCGCCGGGGAGCTGTTTTTT.

The rearrangement joins TRBV7-2 to TRBJ1-2, with 8 nucleotides matching TRBD1. Germline CDR1 SGHTA, CDR2 FQGNSA. V trimming: 5 bases; J trimming: 8 bases; junction bases outside the gene matches: 13. This CDR3 comprises 15 residues. CDR3 DNA sequence: TGTGCCAGCAGCCCCGCGGGACAGGCCGGATACGGCTACACCTTC. Translated, it gives CASSPAGQAGYGYTF.

The V and J genes are TRBV5-4 and TRBJ2-1; 10 positions agree with TRBD2. V lost 4 bases, J lost 2 bases, and 9 bases stayed unmatched. The CDR3 sequence is 17 residues long. The germline V gene has CDR1 SGHNT and CDR2 YYREEE (reference sequence). The CDR3, as DNA: TGTGCCAGCAGCCCCAGGACTAGCGGAGGTACCTACAATGAGCAGTTCTTC. This translates into CASSPRTSGGTYNEQFF.

The gene calls are TRBV19 and TRBJ1-1; 8 nucleotides agree with TRBD1. Germline trimming cut 5 bases from V and 4 bases from J; bases unmatched to any gene: 9. The germline V gene has CDR1 LNHDA and CDR2 SQIVND (reference sequence). This CDR3 comprises 15 residues. CDR3 sequence (DNA): TGTGCCAGTAGTCGTGGACAGGGAGAGGCCACTGAAGCTTTCTTT. As protein: CASSRGQGEATEAFF. Drawing the rest from reference TRBV19 and TRBJ1-1, the complete variable domain is DGGITQSPKYLFRKEGQNVTLSCEQNLNHDAMYWYRQDPGQGLRLIYYSQIVNDFQKGDIAEGYSVSREKKESFPLTVTSAQKNPTAFYLCASSRGQGEATEAFFGQGTRLTVV.

The chain combines TRBV6-6 with TRBJ1-2, with a tentative D call TRBD1 (6 bases). Trimming left V 7 bases short and J 4 bases short, with 10 bases between. CDR1 MNHNY and CDR2 SVGAGI come from the germline V gene (reference sequence). The CDR3 loop spans 12 amino acids. The CDR3 bases are TGTGCCAGCACCGGACAGCTCTATGGCTACACCTTC. Its translation: CASTGQLYGYTF.

The genes are TRBV20-1 and TRBJ2-7; 10 nucleotides match TRBD2. Germline V CDR1 and CDR2: DFQATT, SNEGSKA (reference sequence). The length of the CDR3 is 9 residues. CDR3 DNA sequence: TGCAGTGCTAGAAGCGGGGGGGCGGTC. It translates to CSARSGGAV.